This is a list of T cell receptor beta chains from one sample in a study of shared clonotypes between healthy human individuals. The protocol was immunoSEQ multiplex PCR, while the TCRdb copy is restricted to in-frame clones and leaves out a portion. Among roughly 1,000,000 clones listed, about 84% were seen once. What was sequenced was memory CD4+ T cells from PBMCs. Every receptor here comes from a man aged 18 to 29 in good health. Some clones in this sample may be carry-over from other donors' samples. Both conserved end residues are part of each CDR3. The order of the fields is V gene, J gene, clone size, D gene, CDR3 DNA, CDR3 protein. A D gene is named only where the DNA matches it firmly. Size tells how often a clone was seen (once, few, many) or the class of an expanded clone, and some rows leave it out.

TRBV19,TRBJ2-2,-,TRBD2,TGTGCCAGTAGTTTAGCGGGAGGCCCCACCGGGGAGCTGTTTTTT,CASSLAGGPTGELFF
TRBV27,TRBJ1-3,few,TRBD1,TGTGCCAGCAGAGCTCAGACAGGGAGTGGAAACACCATATATTTT,CASRAQTGSGNTIYF
TRBV30,TRBJ2-1,once,-,TGTGCCTGGAATCAATTGGGATACAATGAGCAGTTCTTC,CAWNQLGYNEQFF
TRBV19,TRBJ1-5,-,-,TGTGCCAGTAGTATTACGTCGACCCCTCAGCCCCAGCATTTT,CASSITSTPQPQHF
TRBV6-4,TRBJ2-1,once,-,TGTGCCAGCAGTGACTCGGGGCTGGGGTACAATGAGCAGTTCTTC,CASSDSGLGYNEQFF
TRBV7-9,TRBJ2-1,-,TRBD2,TGTGCCAGCAGCTTAGGCGGACTAGCGGGGCCGCGGAACAATGAGCAGTTCTTC,CASSLGGLAGPRNNEQFF
TRBV28,TRBJ1-2,-,TRBD1,TGTGCCAGCAGGTTGCGGGGGACAGGGGGGCTAGCTAACTATGGCTACACCTTC,CASRLRGTGGLANYGYTF
TRBV28,TRBJ1-2,-,-,TGTGCCAGCAGTTTTTCGACTCACTGGCAGGGCTACACCTTC,CASSFSTHWQGYTF
TRBV27,TRBJ2-7,-,TRBD2,TGTGCCAGCAGTTTATCTAGCGGGAGGACCTACGAGCAGTACTTC,CASSLSSGRTYEQYF
TRBV27,TRBJ2-7,few,TRBD2,TGTGCCACCGCAGCTAGCGGGAGCCAACATTTCTCCTACGAGCAGTACTTC,CATAASGSQHFSYEQYF
TRBV5-1,TRBJ2-5,-,-,TGCGCCAGCAGCTCCAACACGATCCAAGAGACCCAGTACTTC,CASSSNTIQETQYF
TRBV5-1,TRBJ2-2,-,TRBD2,TGCGCCAGCAGCCCCGCCCTAGCGGGAGGGGACACCGGGGAGCTGTTTTTT,CASSPALAGGDTGELFF
TRBV28,TRBJ1-2,-,-,TGTGCCAGCAGAAACCGGGACTCCTTCGACCTCTATGGCTACACCTTC,CASRNRDSFDLYGYTF
TRBV7-3,TRBJ2-3,-,TRBD1,TGTGCCAGCAGCTTAAAGGGACAGTCCGAAGGGGCAGATACGCAGTATTTT,CASSLKGQSEGADTQYF
TRBV7-9,TRBJ2-3,-,-,TGTGCCAGCGTGGCGGGGAGATTCACAGATACGCAGTATTTT,CASVAGRFTDTQYF
TRBV7-2,TRBJ2-7,few,TRBD1,TGTGCCAGCAGCTCCCCCGGGACAGGTGCGGTTGAGCAGTACTTC,CASSSPGTGAVEQYF
TRBV5-4,TRBJ2-7,-,TRBD2,TGTGCCAGCAGCGTCGGGACTAGCGAGAGGTACGAGCAGTACTTC,CASSVGTSERYEQYF
TRBV7-2,TRBJ1-5,-,TRBD1,TGTGCCAGCAGCTTAGACACAGGGGTCCAGCCCCAGCATTTT,CASSLDTGVQPQHF
TRBV10-1,TRBJ2-7,-,-,TGCGCCAGCAGTGTGCGTGGCTCCTACGAGCAGTACTTC,CASSVRGSYEQYF
TRBV7-2,TRBJ2-3,-,-,TGTGCCAGCAGCCTCCAGGTCGACACAGATACGCAGTATTTT,CASSLQVDTDTQYF
TRBV27,TRBJ2-7,-,TRBD1,TGTGCCAGCAGTTTAGCACACCGGGACAGCCCGAGGTTAAGGTCCTACGAGCAGTACTTC,CASSLAHRDSPRLRSYEQYF
TRBV28,TRBJ2-7,-,-,TGTGCCAGCAGTCAGACTAGTTCCTACGAGCAGTACTTC,CASSQTSSYEQYF
TRBV28,TRBJ2-7,-,-,TGTGCCAGCCAACCCGACGGACTCCCCTACGAGCAGTACTTC,CASQPDGLPYEQYF
TRBV5-1,TRBJ2-7,many,-,TGCGCCAGCAGCTTGAGGGTTGGTTCCTACGAGCAGTACTTC,CASSLRVGSYEQYF
TRBV4-1,TRBJ2-1,-,TRBD2,TGCGCCAGCAGCCAACCACTCGGGACTAGCGGGAACAATGAGCAGTTCTTC,CASSQPLGTSGNNEQFF
TRBV28,TRBJ2-3,-,TRBD1,TGTGCCAGCAGTTTAAGAGGACAGGGGCCAGCGGTGGCAGATACGCAGTATTTT,CASSLRGQGPAVADTQYF
TRBV28,TRBJ2-3,-,-,TGTGCCAGCAGCCCAAACACAGATACGCAGTATTTT,CASSPNTDTQYF
TRBV7-8,TRBJ1-3,-,TRBD1,TGTGCCAGCAGCTTAGGGGACAGGGTAATTGGAAACACCATATATTTT,CASSLGDRVIGNTIYF
TRBV4-2,TRBJ2-2,-,-,TGTGCCAGCAGCCAAGGCCCAGGGACCGGGGAGCTGTTTTTT,CASSQGPGTGELFF
TRBV20-1,TRBJ2-3,-,-,TGCAGCGGCCTTAGCACAGATACGCAGTATTTT,CSGLSTDTQYF
TRBV19,TRBJ2-1,-,-,TGTGCCAGTAGTATAGGATGGGGAGCCTACAATGAGCAGTTCTTC,CASSIGWGAYNEQFF
TRBV4-3,TRBJ2-7,-,TRBD1,TGCGCCAGCAGCCCTCTAGAGGGTCTGACAGGGGTGAACGAGCAGTACTTC,CASSPLEGLTGVNEQYF